This is a list of T cell receptor beta chains from one sample in a study of blood T cell repertoires in COVID-19. Data came from immunoSEQ multiplex PCR; TCRdb stores just in-frame clones and leaves some out. The sample shows about 98,000 clones, about four fifths of them seen only once. Sequencing input: peripheral blood. The origin of the receptors is a man between 65 and 85 years old with acute or convalescent COVID-19. Both conserved end residues are part of each CDR3. Fields, in order: V gene, clone size, D gene, J gene, CDR3 protein, CDR3 DNA. A D gene is named only where the DNA matches it firmly. Rows give clone size only sometimes, using once, few, many, or a class for an expanded clone.

V gene: TRBV19; clone size: -; D gene: -; J gene: TRBJ1-1; CDR3 protein: CASSSGGPGTEAFF; CDR3 DNA: TGTGCCAGTAGTTCCGGGGGTCCGGGCACTGAAGCTTTCTTT
V gene: TRBV19; clone size: -; D gene: -; J gene: TRBJ1-1; CDR3 protein: CASSSQVNTEAFF; CDR3 DNA: TGTGCCAGTAGTTCACAGGTTAACACTGAAGCTTTCTTT
V gene: TRBV7-2; clone size: -; D gene: -; J gene: TRBJ2-7; CDR3 protein: CASSLSAGPGEQYF; CDR3 DNA: TGTGCCAGCAGCTTATCGGCGGGGCCGGGGGAGCAGTACTTC
V gene: TRBV14; clone size: once; D gene: TRBD2; J gene: TRBJ2-7; CDR3 protein: CASSQSLAGGEQYF; CDR3 DNA: TGTGCCAGCAGCCAATCACTAGCGGGCGGGGAGCAGTACTTC
V gene: TRBV15; clone size: -; D gene: TRBD2; J gene: TRBJ2-1; CDR3 protein: CATSRVREGWGNEQFF; CDR3 DNA: TGTGCCACCAGCAGAGTACGGGAGGGCTGGGGCAATGAGCAGTTCTTC
V gene: TRBV27; clone size: few; D gene: TRBD1; J gene: TRBJ2-1; CDR3 protein: CASSFTHRDSLYNEQFF; CDR3 DNA: TGTGCCAGCAGTTTCACCCACCGGGACAGCCTCTACAATGAGCAGTTCTTC
V gene: TRBV4-1; clone size: -; D gene: TRBD2; J gene: TRBJ2-7; CDR3 protein: CASSQVVPREDLSYEQYF; CDR3 DNA: TGCGCCAGCAGCCAAGTCGTTCCGCGGGAGGACCTCTCCTACGAGCAGTACTTC
V gene: TRBV5-1; clone size: once; D gene: TRBD2; J gene: TRBJ2-1; CDR3 protein: CASRPGLAGGEQFF; CDR3 DNA: TGCGCCAGCAGACCGGGACTAGCTGGGGGTGAGCAGTTCTTC
V gene: TRBV5-1; clone size: few; D gene: -; J gene: TRBJ2-1; CDR3 protein: CASSRPRGGSTASEQFF; CDR3 DNA: TGCGCCAGCAGCCGGCCGCGGGGAGGTAGCACGGCAAGTGAGCAGTTCTTC
V gene: TRBV5-1; clone size: -; D gene: TRBD2; J gene: TRBJ2-1; CDR3 protein: CASRSPGLAGENEQFF; CDR3 DNA: TGCGCCAGCAGATCCCCGGGACTAGCGGGAGAAAATGAGCAGTTCTTC
V gene: TRBV28; clone size: -; D gene: -; J gene: TRBJ1-1; CDR3 protein: CASSLFWNTEAFF; CDR3 DNA: TGTGCCAGCAGTTTATTCTGGAACACTGAAGCTTTCTTT
V gene: TRBV24-1; clone size: once; D gene: TRBD2; J gene: TRBJ2-2; CDR3 protein: CATSDAGTSEAGELFF; CDR3 DNA: TGTGCCACCAGTGACGCCGGGACTAGCGAGGCCGGGGAGCTGTTTTTT
V gene: TRBV2; clone size: -; D gene: TRBD1; J gene: TRBJ2-5; CDR3 protein: CASGRDRQETQYF; CDR3 DNA: TGTGCCAGCGGACGGGACAGACAAGAGACCCAGTACTTC
V gene: TRBV9; clone size: -; D gene: TRBD2; J gene: TRBJ2-7; CDR3 protein: CASNQAGVQNEQYF; CDR3 DNA: TGTGCCAGCAATCAGGCGGGAGTCCAAAACGAGCAGTACTTC
V gene: TRBV29-1; clone size: once; D gene: TRBD1; J gene: TRBJ1-2; CDR3 protein: CSVTLTSTGGLVYGYTF; CDR3 DNA: TGCAGCGTCACCCTAACCTCGACAGGGGGTCTAGTCTATGGCTACACCTTC
V gene: TRBV19; clone size: -; D gene: -; J gene: TRBJ2-3; CDR3 protein: CATASNSNPDTQYF; CDR3 DNA: TGTGCCACCGCCTCCAACAGCAACCCAGATACGCAGTATTTT
V gene: TRBV6-5; clone size: -; D gene: -; J gene: TRBJ1-5; CDR3 protein: CASSLLGGGNQPQHF; CDR3 DNA: TGTGCCAGCAGTCTCCTCGGAGGGGGCAATCAGCCCCAGCATTTT
V gene: TRBV19; clone size: -; D gene: -; J gene: TRBJ1-1; CDR3 protein: CASAPAGAGDTEAFF; CDR3 DNA: TGTGCCAGTGCCCCGGCCGGCGCAGGGGACACTGAAGCTTTCTTT
V gene: TRBV6-5; clone size: -; D gene: -; J gene: TRBJ1-1; CDR3 protein: CASSFIPGQMFAEAFF; CDR3 DNA: TGTGCCAGCAGTTTTATACCGGGACAAATGTTTGCTGAAGCTTTCTTT
V gene: TRBV6-5; clone size: -; D gene: -; J gene: TRBJ1-2; CDR3 protein: CASAPSGLGYTF; CDR3 DNA: TGTGCCAGCGCCCCATCGGGACTCGGCTACACCTTC
V gene: TRBV9; clone size: few; D gene: TRBD2; J gene: TRBJ2-7; CDR3 protein: CASSRTSGTFEQYF; CDR3 DNA: TGTGCCAGCAGCAGGACTAGCGGAACATTCGAGCAGTACTTC
V gene: TRBV6-5; clone size: few; D gene: TRBD1; J gene: TRBJ2-2; CDR3 protein: CASSRQGVFSGELFF; CDR3 DNA: TGTGCCAGCAGTCGACAGGGTGTATTTTCCGGGGAGCTGTTTTTT
V gene: TRBV3-1/TRBV3-2; clone size: -; D gene: -; J gene: TRBJ1-6; CDR3 protein: CASSDSGSPLHF; CDR3 DNA: TGTGCCAGCAGTGATAGCGGATCACCCCTCCACTTT
V gene: TRBV6-2/TRBV6-3; clone size: -; D gene: -; J gene: TRBJ2-1; CDR3 protein: CASSSPGLYNEQFF; CDR3 DNA: TGTGCCAGCAGTTCCCCGGGACTTTACAATGAGCAGTTCTTC
V gene: TRBV7-2; clone size: -; D gene: -; J gene: TRBJ2-7; CDR3 protein: CASSLALGTYEQYF; CDR3 DNA: TGTGCCAGCAGCTTAGCGTTGGGCACCTACGAGCAGTACTTC
V gene: TRBV13; clone size: -; D gene: TRBD1; J gene: TRBJ1-3; CDR3 protein: CASSLVRRQGVGNTIYF; CDR3 DNA: TGTGCCAGCAGCTTAGTCCGTAGACAGGGGGTTGGAAACACCATATATTTT
V gene: TRBV19; clone size: few; D gene: -; J gene: TRBJ1-2; CDR3 protein: CASSIREGGYTF; CDR3 DNA: TGTGCCAGTAGTATTCGGGAGGGTGGCTACACCTTC
V gene: TRBV6-6; clone size: once; D gene: -; J gene: TRBJ2-3; CDR3 protein: CATARSADTQYF; CDR3 DNA: TGTGCCACCGCCCGGTCTGCAGATACGCAGTATTTT
V gene: TRBV5-1; clone size: -; D gene: -; J gene: TRBJ2-1; CDR3 protein: CASSSDSYEQFF; CDR3 DNA: TGCGCCAGCAGCTCCGATAGCTATGAGCAGTTCTTC
V gene: TRBV19; clone size: -; D gene: TRBD2; J gene: TRBJ2-5; CDR3 protein: CASNGRGGETQYF; CDR3 DNA: TGTGCCAGCAATGGGAGGGGAGGAGAGACCCAGTACTTC
V gene: TRBV6-1; clone size: few; D gene: -; J gene: TRBJ1-1; CDR3 protein: CASSEYRSDTEAFF; CDR3 DNA: TGTGCCAGCAGTGAATACAGGTCCGACACTGAAGCTTTCTTT
V gene: TRBV30; clone size: -; D gene: TRBD1; J gene: TRBJ2-3; CDR3 protein: CAWGTGVADTQYF; CDR3 DNA: TGTGCCTGGGGGACAGGGGTAGCAGATACGCAGTATTTT
V gene: TRBV28; clone size: -; D gene: TRBD1; J gene: TRBJ1-3; CDR3 protein: CASSPGQGTGNTIYF; CDR3 DNA: TGTGCCAGCAGTCCCGGACAGGGCACTGGAAACACCATATATTTT
V gene: TRBV5-1; clone size: -; D gene: TRBD1; J gene: TRBJ2-2; CDR3 protein: CASRPGTGGPGELFF; CDR3 DNA: TGCGCCAGTCGACCCGGGACAGGGGGACCCGGGGAGCTGTTTTTT